These 2 T cell receptor beta chains were all obtained from the same sample, sequenced in a study of cytomegalovirus exposure and HLA in healthy donors. Amplification used 60 Vbeta primers and 13 Jbeta primers. Sequencing was performed with immunoSEQ multiplex PCR; in TCRdb, only in-frame clones are kept and a portion is missing. The data contain some 150,000 clones, roughly 78% of them singletons. The sample consisted of PBMCs. The receptors were sampled from a man aged 40-49 years in good health and CMV-seropositive.

The chain has TRBV9 and TRBJ1-1; weak D call: TRBD1 (6 bases). Germline-derived CDR1 and CDR2 are SGDLS and YYNGEE. The germline V and J ends were trimmed by 2 bases and 1 base, with 12 bases remaining between them. The CDR3 loop spans 15 amino acids. In DNA, the CDR3 is TGTGCCAGCAGCGTTTACCTGGGACAGAACACTGAAGCTTTCTTT. Translating it yields CASSVYLGQNTEAFF.

The chain recombines TRBV6-5 with TRBJ2-3; TRBD1 aligns across 7 bases. The length of the CDR3 is 13 residues. J lost 7 bases, V lost 6 bases, and 7 bases had no gene match. Germline V lookup: CDR1 MNHEY, CDR2 SVGAGI. This chain's CDR3 is CASRTGPMNTQYF. CDR3 nucleotides: TGTGCCAGCAGGACAGGGCCCATGAATACGCAGTATTTT.